These T cell receptor beta chains were read from a single sample in a study of post-analysis software for immune sequencing data. TCRdb ran MiXCR on the PCR reads and lists one entry per CDR3 protein. The sample lists about 770,000 distinct CDR3 sequences; 35% to 55% were seen once. Sequencing was performed on blood. Receptors were obtained from a girl between 5 and 17 years old with multiple sclerosis. The CDR3 runs from the conserved cysteine through the conserved F or W. The D gene is left open where the match is weak. The size of a clone is reported for some rows only, either as once, few or many, or as a class for expanded clones.

abundance: -
j_gene: TRBJ1-1
v_gene: TRBV2
d_gene: -
CDR3nt: TGTGCCAGCAGTGGAACAGGAAAACAGAACACTGAAGCTTTCTTT
CDR3aa: CASSGTGKQNTEAFF

abundance: -
j_gene: TRBJ2-3
v_gene: TRBV11-3
d_gene: -
CDR3nt: TGTGCCAGCAGTACACAGCTCGGGACTCCCCGCTACACAGATACGCAGTATTTT
CDR3aa: CASSTQLGTPRYTDTQYF

abundance: few
j_gene: TRBJ2-1
v_gene: TRBV4-2
d_gene: TRBD2
CDR3nt: TGTGCCAGCAGCCAGGGGGGACTAGATGATGAGCAGTTCTTC
CDR3aa: CASSQGGLDDEQFF

abundance: -
j_gene: TRBJ2-1
v_gene: TRBV20-1
d_gene: TRBD2
CDR3nt: TGCAGTGCTAGATTCCTAGCGGGCTCCTACAATGAGCAGTTCTTC
CDR3aa: CSARFLAGSYNEQFF

abundance: few
j_gene: TRBJ2-4
v_gene: TRBV11-2
d_gene: -
CDR3nt: TGTGCCAGCAGCTTTACCGGGACCCGTTTCGAACTAGCCAAAAACATTCAGTACTTC
CDR3aa: CASSFTGTRFELAKNIQYF

abundance: few
j_gene: TRBJ2-7
v_gene: TRBV11-1
d_gene: -
CDR3nt: TGTGCCAGCAGCTTCGACCGGGCCAAGAGCTCCTACGAACAGTACTTC
CDR3aa: CASSFDRAKSSYEQYF

abundance: many
j_gene: TRBJ2-5
v_gene: TRBV12-3/TRBV12-4
d_gene: TRBD1
CDR3nt: TGTGCCAGCAGTTTAGCAGGGGGCGTAAAGACCCAGTACTTC
CDR3aa: CASSLAGGVKTQYF

abundance: few
j_gene: TRBJ2-1
v_gene: TRBV9
d_gene: -
CDR3nt: TGTGCCAGCAGCGCCGGGGGACTTTTGGAGCAGTTCTTC
CDR3aa: CASSAGGLLEQFF

abundance: few
j_gene: TRBJ2-5
v_gene: TRBV27
d_gene: TRBD2
CDR3nt: TGTGCCAGCAGTTTTGGGCCCACAGCGGGAGGGGAGACCCAGTACTTC
CDR3aa: CASSFGPTAGGETQYF

abundance: few
j_gene: TRBJ1-1
v_gene: TRBV25-1
d_gene: TRBD1
CDR3nt: TGTGCCAGCAGGGGACAGGGTCTATCTCGCACTGAAGCTTTCTTT
CDR3aa: CASRGQGLSRTEAFF

abundance: -
j_gene: TRBJ2-7
v_gene: TRBV9
d_gene: -
CDR3nt: TGTGCCAGCAGCGCCGGCCAGACTAGAGACGAGCAGTACTTC
CDR3aa: CASSAGQTRDEQYF

abundance: -
j_gene: TRBJ1-6
v_gene: TRBV3-1
d_gene: -
CDR3nt: TGTGCCAGCAGCCAGCGGGGCGGGGTGTCCGGCAATTCACCCCTCCACTTT
CDR3aa: CASSQRGGVSGNSPLHF

abundance: few
j_gene: TRBJ2-4
v_gene: TRBV3-1
d_gene: -
CDR3nt: TGTGCCAGCAGCCAAGAGGGGGCCCCCCTTGTGGAGCAGTACTTC
CDR3aa: CASSQEGAPLVEQYF

abundance: -
j_gene: TRBJ2-1
v_gene: TRBV7-9
d_gene: -
CDR3nt: TGTGCCAGCACCGAGTTCTCCTACAATGAGCAGTTCTTC
CDR3aa: CASTEFSYNEQFF

abundance: -
j_gene: TRBJ2-3
v_gene: TRBV7-8
d_gene: -
CDR3nt: TGTGCCAGCAGCTTGGACATTGCCCCCAATACGCAGTATTTT
CDR3aa: CASSLDIAPNTQYF

abundance: -
j_gene: TRBJ2-6
v_gene: TRBV6-5
d_gene: TRBD2
CDR3nt: TGTGCCAGCAGTTACATACTAGCGGGAGAGTTTCTGCTTGGGGCCAACGTCCTGACTTTC
CDR3aa: CASSYILAGEFLLGANVLTF

abundance: -
j_gene: TRBJ1-6
v_gene: TRBV6-5
d_gene: -
CDR3nt: TGTGCCACCCGGGAGATTAATTCACTCCTCCACTTT
CDR3aa: CATREINSLLHF

abundance: -
j_gene: TRBJ2-7
v_gene: TRBV28
d_gene: TRBD2
CDR3nt: TGTGCCAGCAGGTCTTGGACTAGCGGGGCCTACGAGCAGTACTTC
CDR3aa: CASRSWTSGAYEQYF

abundance: -
j_gene: TRBJ2-5
v_gene: TRBV4-2
d_gene: -
CDR3nt: TGTGCCAGCAGCCAAGGTAATGGAAGGACGGAAGAGACCCAGTACTTC
CDR3aa: CASSQGNGRTEETQYF

abundance: -
j_gene: TRBJ2-5
v_gene: TRBV7-2
d_gene: TRBD2
CDR3nt: TGTGCCAGCAGCTTAGGACTAGCGGCCTCCCCCCAAGAGACCCAGTACTTC
CDR3aa: CASSLGLAASPQETQYF

abundance: few
j_gene: TRBJ1-2
v_gene: TRBV29-1
d_gene: -
CDR3nt: TGCAGCGTGGGGGAGGGCCTCGGTGGCTACACCTTC
CDR3aa: CSVGEGLGGYTF

abundance: once
j_gene: TRBJ2-7
v_gene: TRBV18
d_gene: -
CDR3nt: TGTGCCAGCTCACCACCGTCCGGTGCCTACGAGCAGTACTTC
CDR3aa: CASSPPSGAYEQYF

abundance: few
j_gene: TRBJ2-1
v_gene: TRBV29-1
d_gene: TRBD2
CDR3nt: TGCAGCGTTGGCGGGAGTAACAATGAGCAGTTCTTC
CDR3aa: CSVGGSNNEQFF

abundance: few
j_gene: TRBJ1-2
v_gene: TRBV29-1
d_gene: -
CDR3nt: TGCAGCGTTGAATGGGTGCTCAACTATGGCTACACCTTC
CDR3aa: CSVEWVLNYGYTF

abundance: -
j_gene: TRBJ2-7
v_gene: TRBV7-2
d_gene: TRBD1
CDR3nt: TGTGCCAGCAGCTCGACAGGGAGCATGTACGAGCAGTACTTC
CDR3aa: CASSSTGSMYEQYF

abundance: -
j_gene: TRBJ2-1
v_gene: TRBV20-1
d_gene: TRBD2
CDR3nt: TGCAGTGCTTATGGACTAGCGGGAGTCAATGAGCAGTTCTTC
CDR3aa: CSAYGLAGVNEQFF

abundance: -
j_gene: TRBJ2-3
v_gene: TRBV5-1
d_gene: -
CDR3nt: TGCGCCAGCAGCTTCTCCGGGACCGTAAGGTATTTT
CDR3aa: CASSFSGTVRYF

abundance: -
j_gene: TRBJ2-1
v_gene: TRBV4-3
d_gene: -
CDR3nt: TGCGCCAGCAGCCCCTATCCGGGACTCAACAATGAGCAGTTCTTC
CDR3aa: CASSPYPGLNNEQFF